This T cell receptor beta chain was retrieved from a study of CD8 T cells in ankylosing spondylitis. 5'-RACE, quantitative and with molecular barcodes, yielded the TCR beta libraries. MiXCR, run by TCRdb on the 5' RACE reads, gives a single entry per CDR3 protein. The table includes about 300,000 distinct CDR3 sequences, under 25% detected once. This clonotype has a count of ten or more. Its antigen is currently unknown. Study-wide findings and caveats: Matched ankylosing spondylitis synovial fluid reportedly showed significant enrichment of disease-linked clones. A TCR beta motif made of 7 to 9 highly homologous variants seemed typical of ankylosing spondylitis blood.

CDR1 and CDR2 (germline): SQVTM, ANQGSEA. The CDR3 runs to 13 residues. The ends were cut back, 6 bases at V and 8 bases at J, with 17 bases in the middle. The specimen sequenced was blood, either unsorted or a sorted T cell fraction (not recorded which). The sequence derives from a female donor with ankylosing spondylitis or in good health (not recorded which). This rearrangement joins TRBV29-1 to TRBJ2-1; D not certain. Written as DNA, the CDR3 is TGCAGCGTCGAACTCAGTCACACGGATGAGCAGTTCTTC. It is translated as CSVELSHTDEQFF.